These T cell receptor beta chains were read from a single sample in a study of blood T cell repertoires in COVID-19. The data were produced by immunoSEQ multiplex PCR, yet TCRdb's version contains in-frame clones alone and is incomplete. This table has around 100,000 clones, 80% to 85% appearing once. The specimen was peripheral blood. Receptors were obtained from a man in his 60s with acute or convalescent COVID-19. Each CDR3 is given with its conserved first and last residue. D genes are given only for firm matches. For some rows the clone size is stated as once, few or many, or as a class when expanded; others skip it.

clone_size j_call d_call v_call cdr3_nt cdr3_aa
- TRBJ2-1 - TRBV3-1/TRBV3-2 TGTGCCAGCAGCCAAGACCCATCGGGGGACAATGAGCAGTTCTTC CASSQDPSGDNEQFF
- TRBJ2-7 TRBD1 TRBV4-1 TGCGCCAGCAGCCAAGTAACAGGGGGTGCCTACGAGCAGTACTTC CASSQVTGGAYEQYF
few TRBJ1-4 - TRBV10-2 TGCGCCAGCAGTGAAATCGAAGAGGGAGGTGAAAAACTGTTTTTT CASSEIEEGGEKLFF
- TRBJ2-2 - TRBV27 TGTGCCAGCAGGGTGACAGGGAACACCGGGGAGCTGTTTTTT CASRVTGNTGELFF
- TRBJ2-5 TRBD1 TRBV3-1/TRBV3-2 TGTGCCAGCAGCACCCGGACAGGCTTGGAGGAGACCCAGTACTTC CASSTRTGLEETQYF
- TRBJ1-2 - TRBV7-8 TGTGCCAGCAGTCGAGGGGCGGGGTACCTCACGGGAGGCTACACCTTC CASSRGAGYLTGGYTF
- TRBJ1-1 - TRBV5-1 TGCGCCAGCAGCTTGGGGCGACAGCCCGTGAACACTGAAGCTTTCTTT CASSLGRQPVNTEAFF
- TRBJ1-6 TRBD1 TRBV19 TGTGCCAGTAGTGACCGGACAGGGTCGACTTCACCCCTCCACTTT CASSDRTGSTSPLHF
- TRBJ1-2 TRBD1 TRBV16 TGTGCCAGCAGCCATAAGGCAGGGGGTGGATATGGCTACACCTTC CASSHKAGGGYGYTF
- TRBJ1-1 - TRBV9 TGTGCCAGCAGCGCCTTCGGGGGTATGAACACTGAAGCTTTCTTT CASSAFGGMNTEAFF
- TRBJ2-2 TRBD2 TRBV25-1 TGTGCCAGCAGTGCTCTCCCGGGACTAAACACCGGGGAGCTGTTTTTT CASSALPGLNTGELFF
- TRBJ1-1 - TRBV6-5 TGTGCCAGCAGTTATTACGGTAACACTGAAGCTTTCTTT CASSYYGNTEAFF
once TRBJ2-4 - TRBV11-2 TGTGCCAGCAGCCAGGGGCGTGTCGGTAACATTCAGTACTTC CASSQGRVGNIQYF
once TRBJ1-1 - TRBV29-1 TGCAGCGTTGAAGGGCAGGGAAGGGACACTGAAGCTTTCTTT CSVEGQGRDTEAFF
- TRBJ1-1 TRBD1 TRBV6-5 TGTGCCAGCAGTTCACAGGGGGGCCTAACTGAAGCTTTCTTT CASSSQGGLTEAFF
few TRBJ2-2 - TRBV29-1 TGCAGCGTCACTCTACCGACAGTGAACACCGGGGAGCTGTTTTTT CSVTLPTVNTGELFF
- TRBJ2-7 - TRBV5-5 TGTGCCAGCAGCTTGGCCTGGACAGCGTCCTACGAGCAGTACTTC CASSLAWTASYEQYF
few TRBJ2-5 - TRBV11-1 TGTGCCAGCAGCTTAAGTCTCAGGCAAGAGACCCAGTACTTC CASSLSLRQETQYF
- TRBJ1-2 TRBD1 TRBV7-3 TGTGCCAGCAGCCCCGGGGACAGGAGGGGTCCCTATGGCTACACCTTC CASSPGDRRGPYGYTF
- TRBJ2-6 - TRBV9 TGTGCCAGCAGCGTAGGACAGGCCCCCTCTGGGGCCAACGTCCTGACTTTC CASSVGQAPSGANVLTF
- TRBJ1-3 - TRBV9 TGTGCCAGCAGCGTAAGCAGGGCTTCTGGAAACACCATATATTTT CASSVSRASGNTIYF
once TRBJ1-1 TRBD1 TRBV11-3 TGTGCCAGCAGCTCTGGGACAGGTAGTGAAGCTTTCTTT CASSSGTGSEAFF
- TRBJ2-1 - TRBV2 TGTGCCAGCAGTGAATCCGGGTACAATGAGCAGTTCTTC CASSESGYNEQFF
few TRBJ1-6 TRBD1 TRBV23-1 TGCGCCAGCAGTCAATCGGGGGGACAGAAAATAGGCCTTGGAAGCTCCTATAATTCACCCCTCCACTTT CASSQSGGQKIGLGSSYNSPLHF
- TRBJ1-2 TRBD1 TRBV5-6 TGTGCCAGCAGCTTAAGACAGGGGACCGGCTACACCTTC CASSLRQGTGYTF
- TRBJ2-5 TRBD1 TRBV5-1 TGCGCCAGCAGCCGTCAAGGGACAGGTGGAGAAGAGACCCAGTACTTC CASSRQGTGGEETQYF
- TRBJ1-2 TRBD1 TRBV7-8 TGTGCCAGCAGCTTACGGGACAGTCACGGGTATGGCTACACCTTC CASSLRDSHGYGYTF
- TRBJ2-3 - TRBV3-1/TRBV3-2 TGTGCCAGCAGCCACGGGGGTCCCACAGATACGCAGTATTTT CASSHGGPTDTQYF
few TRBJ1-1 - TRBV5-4 TGTGCCAGCAGCCCCGGCTGGGGCAACACTGAAGCTTTCTTT CASSPGWGNTEAFF
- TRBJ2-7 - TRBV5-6 TGTGCCAGCAGCTTGTCAGGGGTCTACGAGCAGTACTTC CASSLSGVYEQYF
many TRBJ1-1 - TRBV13 TGTGCCAGCAGCAGACATACTACTGAAGCTTTCTTT CASSRHTTEAFF
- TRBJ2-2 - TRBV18 TGTGCCAGCTCACCACAGGGGGACACCGGGGAGCTGTTTTTT CASSPQGDTGELFF